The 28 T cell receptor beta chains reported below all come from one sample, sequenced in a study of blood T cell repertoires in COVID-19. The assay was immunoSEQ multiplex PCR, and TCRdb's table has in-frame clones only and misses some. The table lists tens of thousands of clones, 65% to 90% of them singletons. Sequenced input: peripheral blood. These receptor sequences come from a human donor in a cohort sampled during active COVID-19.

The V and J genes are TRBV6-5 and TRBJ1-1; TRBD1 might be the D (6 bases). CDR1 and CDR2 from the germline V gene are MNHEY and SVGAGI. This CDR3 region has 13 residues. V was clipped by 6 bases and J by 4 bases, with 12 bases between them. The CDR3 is CASRRRGSTEAFF. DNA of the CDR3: TGTGCCAGCAGGCGCAGGGGTAGCACTGAAGCTTTCTTT.

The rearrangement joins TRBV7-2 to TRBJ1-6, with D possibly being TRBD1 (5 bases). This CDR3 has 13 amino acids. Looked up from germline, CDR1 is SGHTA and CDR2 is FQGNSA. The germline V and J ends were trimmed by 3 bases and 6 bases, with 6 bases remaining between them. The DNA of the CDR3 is TGTGCCAGCAGCTTTAGGGGTAATTCACCCCTCCACTTT. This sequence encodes CASSFRGNSPLHF.

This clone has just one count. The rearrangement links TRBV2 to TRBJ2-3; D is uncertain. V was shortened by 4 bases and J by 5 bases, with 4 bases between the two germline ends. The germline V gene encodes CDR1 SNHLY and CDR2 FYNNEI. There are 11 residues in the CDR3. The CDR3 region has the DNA TGTGCCAGCAGTGCCCAAGATACGCAGTATTTT. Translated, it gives CASSAQDTQYF.

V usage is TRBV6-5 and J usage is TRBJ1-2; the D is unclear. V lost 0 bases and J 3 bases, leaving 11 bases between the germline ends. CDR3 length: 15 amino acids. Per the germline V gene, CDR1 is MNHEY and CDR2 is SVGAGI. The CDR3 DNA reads TGTGCCAGCAGTTACTCGGACCCGCGGGACTATGGCTACACCTTC. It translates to CASSYSDPRDYGYTF.

The DNA for the CDR3 is TGTGCCAGCAGCCAAGAATGGGGGAGCGGGGGGGCAACAGATACGCAGTATTTT. Its protein is CASSQEWGSGGATDTQYF. V is TRBV3-1 (or the pseudogene TRBV3-2) and J is TRBJ2-3; the match to TRBD2 covers 10 bases. Germline values: CDR1 LGHDT, CDR2 YNNKEL (reference sequence). The V and J ends lost 0 bases and 3 bases, in that order; junction bases with no gene match: 9. This CDR3 has 18 amino acids.

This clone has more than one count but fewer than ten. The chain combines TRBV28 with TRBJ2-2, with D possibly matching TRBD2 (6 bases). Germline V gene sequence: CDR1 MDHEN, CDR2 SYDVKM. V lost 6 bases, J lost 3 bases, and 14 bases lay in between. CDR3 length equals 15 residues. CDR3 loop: CASRTGTLYTGELFF. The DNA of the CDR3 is TGTGCCAGCAGAACCGGGACTCTATACACCGGGGAGCTGTTTTTT.

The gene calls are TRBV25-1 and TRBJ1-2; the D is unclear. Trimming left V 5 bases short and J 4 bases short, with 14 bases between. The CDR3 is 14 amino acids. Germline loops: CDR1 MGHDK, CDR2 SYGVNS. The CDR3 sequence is CASSPPGGGYGYTF. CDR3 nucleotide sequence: TGTGCCAGCAGTCCCCCGGGTGGAGGCTATGGCTACACCTTC.

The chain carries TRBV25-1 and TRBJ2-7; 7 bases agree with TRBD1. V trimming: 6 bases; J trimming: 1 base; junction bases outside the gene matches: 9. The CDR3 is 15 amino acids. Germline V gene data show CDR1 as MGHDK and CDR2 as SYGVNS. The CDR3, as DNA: TGTGCCAGCAGGGGGACAGCCTCCGGTTCCTACGAGCAGTACTTC. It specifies CASRGTASGSYEQYF.

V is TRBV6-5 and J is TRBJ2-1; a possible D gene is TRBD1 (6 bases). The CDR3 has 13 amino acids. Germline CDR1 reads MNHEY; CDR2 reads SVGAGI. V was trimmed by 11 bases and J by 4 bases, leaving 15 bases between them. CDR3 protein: CAVEGHIYNEQFF. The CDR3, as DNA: TGTGCCGTCGAGGGACATATATACAATGAGCAGTTCTTC.

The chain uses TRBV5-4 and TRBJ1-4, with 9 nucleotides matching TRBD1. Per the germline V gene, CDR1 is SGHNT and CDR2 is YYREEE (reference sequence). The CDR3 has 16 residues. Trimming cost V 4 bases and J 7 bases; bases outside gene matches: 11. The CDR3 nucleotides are TGTGCCAGCAGCCTCCGGGACAGGGACAGGGTTGAAAAACTGTTTTTT. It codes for CASSLRDRDRVEKLFF.

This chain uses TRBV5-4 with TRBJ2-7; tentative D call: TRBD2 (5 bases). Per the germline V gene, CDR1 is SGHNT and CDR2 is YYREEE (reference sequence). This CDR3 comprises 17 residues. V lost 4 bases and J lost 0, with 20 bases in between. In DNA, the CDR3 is TGTGCCAGCAGCCACTCTCCGAGGAGGACGCCCTCCTACGAGCAGTACTTC. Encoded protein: CASSHSPRRTPSYEQYF.

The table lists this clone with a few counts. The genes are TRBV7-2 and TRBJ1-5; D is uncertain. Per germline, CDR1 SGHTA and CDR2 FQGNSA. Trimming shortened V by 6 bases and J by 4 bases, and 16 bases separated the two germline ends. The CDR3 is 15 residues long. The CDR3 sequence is CASRVSPASNQPQHF. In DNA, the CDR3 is TGTGCCAGCAGGGTGTCCCCTGCCAGTAATCAGCCCCAGCATTTT.

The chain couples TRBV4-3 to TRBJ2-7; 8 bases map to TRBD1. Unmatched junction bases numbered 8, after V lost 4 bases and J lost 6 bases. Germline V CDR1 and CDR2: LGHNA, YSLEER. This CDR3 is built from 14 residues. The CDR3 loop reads CASSRGQGVIEQYF. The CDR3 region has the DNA TGCGCCAGCAGCCGAGGACAGGGAGTGATCGAGCAGTACTTC.

As DNA, the CDR3 is TGTGCCAGCAGCTCTGTGGACACTTTGAACACTGAAGCTTTCTTT. Its translation: CASSSVDTLNTEAFF. This chain connects TRBV11-2 to TRBJ1-1, with TRBD1 as a possible D gene (5 bases). Germline loops: CDR1 SGHAT, CDR2 FQNNGV. V was clipped by 4 bases and J by 0 bases, with 12 bases between them. This CDR3 has 15 amino acids.

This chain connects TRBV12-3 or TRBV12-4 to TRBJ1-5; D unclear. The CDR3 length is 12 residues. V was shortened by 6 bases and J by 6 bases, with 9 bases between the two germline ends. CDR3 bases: TGTGCCAGCAGGAGTCCCACTCAGCCCCAGCATTTT. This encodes CASRSPTQPQHF.

The CDR3 sequence: CASSVDRGANEKLFF. The CDR3 bases are TGTGCCAGCAGTGTGGACAGGGGGGCCAACGAAAAACTGTTTTTT. The chain recombines TRBV2 with TRBJ1-4; 10 nucleotides line up with TRBD1. The junction had 7 bases not matched to a gene; V was cut back by 4 bases and J by 8 bases. Looked up from germline, CDR1 is SNHLY and CDR2 is FYNNEI. The CDR3 consists of 15 residues.

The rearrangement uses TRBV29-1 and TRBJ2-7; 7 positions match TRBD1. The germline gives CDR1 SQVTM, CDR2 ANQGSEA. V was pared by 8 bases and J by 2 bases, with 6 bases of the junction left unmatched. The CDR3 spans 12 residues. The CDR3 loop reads CSIRTGTYEQYF. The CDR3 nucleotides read TGCAGCATACGGACAGGAACCTACGAGCAGTACTTC.

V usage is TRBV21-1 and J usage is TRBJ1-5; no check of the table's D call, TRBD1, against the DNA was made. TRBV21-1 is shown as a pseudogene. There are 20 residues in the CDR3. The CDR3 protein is CASSKTELDRSRYSNQPQHF. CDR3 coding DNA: TGTGCCAGCAGCAAAACGGAGCTTGACAGGTCTCGCTATAGCAATCAGCCCCAGCATTTT.

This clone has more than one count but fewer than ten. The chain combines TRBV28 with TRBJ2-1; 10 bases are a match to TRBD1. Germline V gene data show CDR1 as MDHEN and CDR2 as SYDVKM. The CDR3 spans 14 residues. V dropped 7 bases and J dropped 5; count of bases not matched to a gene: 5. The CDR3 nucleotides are TGTGCCAGCATTCCGGGACAGGGGAACAATGAGCAGTTCTTC. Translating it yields CASIPGQGNNEQFF.

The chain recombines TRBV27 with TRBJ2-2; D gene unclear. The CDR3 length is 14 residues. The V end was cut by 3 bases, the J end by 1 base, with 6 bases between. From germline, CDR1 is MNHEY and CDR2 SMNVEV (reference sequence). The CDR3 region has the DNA TGTGCCAGCAGTTTCAACAGGAACACCGGGGAGCTGTTTTTT. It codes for CASSFNRNTGELFF.

DNA of the CDR3: TGTGCCAGCGGGCAGGGCTCTGGAAACACCATATATTTT. As protein: CASGQGSGNTIYF. The V call is TRBV6-5, the J call TRBJ1-3, with a tentative D call TRBD1 (5 bases). CDR3 length equals 13 residues. Germline V gives CDR1 MNHEY, CDR2 SVGAGI. V was pared by 8 bases and J by 0 bases, with 8 bases between.

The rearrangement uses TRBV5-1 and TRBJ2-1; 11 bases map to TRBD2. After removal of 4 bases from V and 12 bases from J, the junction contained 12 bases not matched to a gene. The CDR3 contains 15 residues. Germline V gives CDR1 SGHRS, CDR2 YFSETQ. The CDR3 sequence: CASSLGLAGGQAQFF. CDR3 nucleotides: TGCGCCAGCAGCCTTGGCCTAGCGGGAGGTCAGGCGCAGTTCTTC.

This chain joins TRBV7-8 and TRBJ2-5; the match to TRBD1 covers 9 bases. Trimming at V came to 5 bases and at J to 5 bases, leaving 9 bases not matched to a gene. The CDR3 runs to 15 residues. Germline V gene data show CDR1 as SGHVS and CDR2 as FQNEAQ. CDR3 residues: CASSTRQGVYETQYF. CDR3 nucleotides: TGTGCCAGCAGCACCCGACAGGGGGTTTACGAGACCCAGTACTTC.

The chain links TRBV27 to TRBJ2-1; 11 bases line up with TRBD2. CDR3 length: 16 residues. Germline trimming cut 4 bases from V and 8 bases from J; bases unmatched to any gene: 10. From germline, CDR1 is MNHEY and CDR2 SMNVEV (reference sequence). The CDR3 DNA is TGTGCCAGCAGTTCCCGACTAGCGGGAAACGGGGATGAGCAGTTCTTC. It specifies CASSSRLAGNGDEQFF.

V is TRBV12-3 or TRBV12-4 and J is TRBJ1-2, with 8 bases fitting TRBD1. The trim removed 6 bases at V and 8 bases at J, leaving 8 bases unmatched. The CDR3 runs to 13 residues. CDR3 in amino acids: CASSFQGARGYTF. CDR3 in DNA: TGTGCCAGCAGCTTCCAGGGGGCTCGAGGCTACACCTTC.

This CDR3 is CASSYSRLYTDTQYF. CDR3 DNA: TGTGCCAGCAGTTACTCCAGGCTATACACAGATACGCAGTATTTT. The chain recombines TRBV6-2 or TRBV6-3 with TRBJ2-3; no definite D call. Trimming cost V 0 bases and J 2 bases, with 9 bases left between them. The CDR3 has 15 residues. Germline V CDR1 and CDR2: MNHEY, SVGEGT.

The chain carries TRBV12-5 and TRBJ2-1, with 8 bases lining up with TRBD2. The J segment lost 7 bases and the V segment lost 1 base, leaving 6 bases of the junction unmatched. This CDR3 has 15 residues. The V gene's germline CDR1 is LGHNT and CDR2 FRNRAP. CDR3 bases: TGTGCTAGTGGTTTGGCAGCGGGGGACGTGAATGAGCAGTTCTTC. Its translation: CASGLAAGDVNEQFF.

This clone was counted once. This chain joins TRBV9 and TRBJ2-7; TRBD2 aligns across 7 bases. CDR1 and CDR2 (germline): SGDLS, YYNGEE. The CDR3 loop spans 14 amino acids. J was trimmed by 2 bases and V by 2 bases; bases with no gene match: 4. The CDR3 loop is CASSVLAEPYEQYF. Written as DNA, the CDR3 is TGTGCCAGCAGCGTCCTAGCGGAACCCTACGAGCAGTACTTC. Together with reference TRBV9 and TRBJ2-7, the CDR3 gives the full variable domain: DSGVTQTPKHLITATGQRVTLRCSPRSGDLSVYWYQQSLDQGLQFLIQYYNGEERAKGNILERFSAQQFPDLHSELNLSSLELGDSALYFCASSVLAEPYEQYFGPGTRLTVT.